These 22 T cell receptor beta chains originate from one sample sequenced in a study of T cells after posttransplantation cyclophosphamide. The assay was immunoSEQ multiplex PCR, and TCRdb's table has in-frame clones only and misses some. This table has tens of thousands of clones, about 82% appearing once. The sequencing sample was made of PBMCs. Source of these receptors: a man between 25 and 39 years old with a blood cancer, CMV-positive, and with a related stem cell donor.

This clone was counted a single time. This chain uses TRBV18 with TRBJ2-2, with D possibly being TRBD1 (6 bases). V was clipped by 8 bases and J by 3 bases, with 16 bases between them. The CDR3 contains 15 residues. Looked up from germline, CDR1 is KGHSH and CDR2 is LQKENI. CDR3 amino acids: CASAPDRIHTGELFF. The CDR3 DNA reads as TGTGCCAGCGCCCCGGACAGAATTCACACCGGGGAGCTGTTTTTT. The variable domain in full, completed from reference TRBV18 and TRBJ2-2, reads NAGVMQNPRHLVRRRGQEARLRCSPMKGHSHVYWYRQLPEEGLKFMVYLQKENIIDESGMPKERFSAEFPKEGPSILRIQQVVRGDSAAYFCASAPDRIHTGELFFGEGSRLTVL.

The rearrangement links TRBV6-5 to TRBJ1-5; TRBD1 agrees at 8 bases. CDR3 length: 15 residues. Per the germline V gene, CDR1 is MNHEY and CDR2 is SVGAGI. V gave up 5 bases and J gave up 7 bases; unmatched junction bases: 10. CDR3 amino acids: CASSKDRGRIQPQHF. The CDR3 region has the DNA TGTGCCAGCAGTAAAGACAGGGGACGCATCCAGCCCCAGCATTTT.

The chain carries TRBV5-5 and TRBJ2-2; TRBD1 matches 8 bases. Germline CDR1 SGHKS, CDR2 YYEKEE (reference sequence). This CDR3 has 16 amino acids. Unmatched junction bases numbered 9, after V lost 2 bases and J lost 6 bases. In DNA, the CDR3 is TGTGCCAGCAGCTTCGGGTGGACAGGGTCGTCCGGGGAGCTGTTTTTT. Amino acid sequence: CASSFGWTGSSGELFF.

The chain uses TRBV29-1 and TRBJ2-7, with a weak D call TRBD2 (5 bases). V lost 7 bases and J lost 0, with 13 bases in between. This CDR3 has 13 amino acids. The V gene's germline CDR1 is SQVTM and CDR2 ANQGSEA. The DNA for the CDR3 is TGCAGCGCCGCCCGAGGGAGCTCCTACGAGCAGTACTTC. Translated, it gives CSAARGSSYEQYF.

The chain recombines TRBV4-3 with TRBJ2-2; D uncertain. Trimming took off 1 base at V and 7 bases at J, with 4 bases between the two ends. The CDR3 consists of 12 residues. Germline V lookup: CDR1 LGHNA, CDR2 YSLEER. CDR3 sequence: CASSQVGGELFF. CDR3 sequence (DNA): TGCGCCAGCAGCCAAGTCGGCGGGGAGCTGTTTTTT.

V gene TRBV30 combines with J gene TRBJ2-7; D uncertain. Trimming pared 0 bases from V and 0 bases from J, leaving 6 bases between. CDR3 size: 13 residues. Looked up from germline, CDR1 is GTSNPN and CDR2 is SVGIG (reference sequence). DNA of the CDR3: TGTGCCTGGAGTGTCAGAAACTCCTACGAGCAGTACTTC. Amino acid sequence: CAWSVRNSYEQYF.

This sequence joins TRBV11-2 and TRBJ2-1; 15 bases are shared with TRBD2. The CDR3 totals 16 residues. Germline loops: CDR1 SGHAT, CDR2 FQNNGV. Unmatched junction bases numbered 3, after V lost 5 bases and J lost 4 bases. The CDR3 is CASSPGTSGGYNEQFF. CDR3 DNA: TGTGCCAGCAGCCCAGGGACTAGCGGGGGGTACAATGAGCAGTTCTTC.

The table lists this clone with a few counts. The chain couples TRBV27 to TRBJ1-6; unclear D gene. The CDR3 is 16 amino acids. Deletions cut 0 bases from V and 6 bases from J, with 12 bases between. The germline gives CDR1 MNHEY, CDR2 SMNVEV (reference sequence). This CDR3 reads CASSLSAERVNSPLHF. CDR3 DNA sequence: TGTGCCAGCAGTTTATCTGCTGAGCGGGTTAATTCACCCCTCCACTTT.

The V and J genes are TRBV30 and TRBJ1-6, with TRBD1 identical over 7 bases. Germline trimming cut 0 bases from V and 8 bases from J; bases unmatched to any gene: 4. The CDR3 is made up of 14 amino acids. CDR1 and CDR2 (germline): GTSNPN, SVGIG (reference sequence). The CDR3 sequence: CAWSVTGVDSPLHF. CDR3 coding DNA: TGTGCCTGGAGTGTTACAGGGGTGGATTCACCCCTCCACTTT.

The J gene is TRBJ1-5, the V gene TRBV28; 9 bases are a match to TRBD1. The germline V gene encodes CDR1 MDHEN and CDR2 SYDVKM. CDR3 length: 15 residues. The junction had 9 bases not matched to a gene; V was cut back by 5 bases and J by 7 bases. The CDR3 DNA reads TGTGCCAGCAGTCCTGGGGGACAGGGATACCAGCCCCAGCATTTT. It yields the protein CASSPGGQGYQPQHF.

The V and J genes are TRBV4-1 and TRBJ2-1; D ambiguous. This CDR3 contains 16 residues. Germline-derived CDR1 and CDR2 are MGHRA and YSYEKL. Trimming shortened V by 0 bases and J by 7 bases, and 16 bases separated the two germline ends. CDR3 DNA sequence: TGCGCCAGCAGCCAAGATTTTATACGCGGTCTTAATGAGCAGTTCTTC. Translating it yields CASSQDFIRGLNEQFF.

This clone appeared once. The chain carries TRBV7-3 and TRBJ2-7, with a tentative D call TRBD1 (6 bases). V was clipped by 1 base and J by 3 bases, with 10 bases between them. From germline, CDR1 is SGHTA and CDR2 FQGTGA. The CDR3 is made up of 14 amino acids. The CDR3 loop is CASSLKGGFYEQYF. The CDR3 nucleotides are TGTGCCAGCAGCTTAAAAGGGGGATTCTACGAGCAGTACTTC.

CDR3 nucleotide sequence: TGCAGCGTCCTAAAACAACAGGGACAGGGCTACACCTTC. Residues: CSVLKQQGQGYTF. The J gene is TRBJ1-2, the V gene TRBV29-1, with 7 bases identical to TRBD1. Trimming cost V 6 bases and J 8 bases; bases outside gene matches: 12. The CDR3 totals 13 residues. The germline V gene has CDR1 SQVTM and CDR2 ANQGSEA.

CDR3 DNA: TGTGCCAGCAGTTGGACTAGCGCCACAGATACGCAGTATTTT. It codes for CASSWTSATDTQYF. This chain uses TRBV28 with TRBJ2-3; 9 bases align to TRBD2. The germline V gene encodes CDR1 MDHEN and CDR2 SYDVKM. The CDR3 has 14 residues. V shed 4 bases and J 2 bases; nucleotides not matched to a gene: 1.

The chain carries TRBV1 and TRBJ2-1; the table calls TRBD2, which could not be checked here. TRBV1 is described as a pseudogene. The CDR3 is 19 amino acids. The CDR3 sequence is CTSSQDGIAGGRGYNEQFF. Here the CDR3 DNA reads TGCACCAGCAGCCAAGATGGGATAGCGGGAGGGAGGGGTTACAATGAGCAGTTCTTC.

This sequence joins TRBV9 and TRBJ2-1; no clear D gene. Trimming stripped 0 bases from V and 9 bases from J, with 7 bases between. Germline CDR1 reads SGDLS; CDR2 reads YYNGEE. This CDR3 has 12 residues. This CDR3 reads CASSVESAEQFF. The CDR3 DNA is TGTGCCAGCAGCGTAGAGAGCGCTGAGCAGTTCTTC.

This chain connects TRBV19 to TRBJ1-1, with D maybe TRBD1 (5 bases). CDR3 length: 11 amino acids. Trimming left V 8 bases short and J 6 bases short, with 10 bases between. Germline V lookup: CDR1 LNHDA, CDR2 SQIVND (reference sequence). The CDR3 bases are TGTGCCAGTGCTGGAGGGGCTGAAGCTTTCTTT. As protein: CASAGGAEAFF. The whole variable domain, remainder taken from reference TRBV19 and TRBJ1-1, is DGGITQSPKYLFRKEGQNVTLSCEQNLNHDAMYWYRQDPGQGLRLIYYSQIVNDFQKGDIAEGYSVSREKKESFPLTVTSAQKNPTAFYLCASAGGAEAFFGQGTRLTVV.

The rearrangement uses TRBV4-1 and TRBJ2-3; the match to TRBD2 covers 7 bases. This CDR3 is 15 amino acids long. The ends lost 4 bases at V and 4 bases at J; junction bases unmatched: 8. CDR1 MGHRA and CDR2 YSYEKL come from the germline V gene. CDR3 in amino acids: CASSPVAGVADTQYF. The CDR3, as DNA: TGCGCCAGCAGCCCCGTGGCGGGAGTTGCAGATACGCAGTATTTT.

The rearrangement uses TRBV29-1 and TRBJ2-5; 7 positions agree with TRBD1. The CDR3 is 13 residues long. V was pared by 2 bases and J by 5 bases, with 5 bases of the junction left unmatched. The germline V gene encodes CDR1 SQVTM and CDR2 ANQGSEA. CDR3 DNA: TGCAGCGTTGAAAAGGGGGCAGCGGAGACCCAGTACTTC. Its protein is CSVEKGAAETQYF. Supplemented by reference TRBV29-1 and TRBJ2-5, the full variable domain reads SAVISQKPSRDICQRGTSLTIQCQVDSQVTMMFWYRQQPGQSLTLIATANQGSEATYESGFVIDKFPISRPNLTFSTLTVSNMSPEDSSIYLCSVEKGAAETQYFGPGTRLLVL.

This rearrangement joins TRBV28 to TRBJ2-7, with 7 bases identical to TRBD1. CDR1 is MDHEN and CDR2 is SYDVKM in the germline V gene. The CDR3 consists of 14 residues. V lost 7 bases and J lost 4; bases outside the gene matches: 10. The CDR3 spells CASKEEDRSYEQYF. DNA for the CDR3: TGTGCCAGCAAGGAAGAGGACAGGAGTTACGAGCAGTACTTC.

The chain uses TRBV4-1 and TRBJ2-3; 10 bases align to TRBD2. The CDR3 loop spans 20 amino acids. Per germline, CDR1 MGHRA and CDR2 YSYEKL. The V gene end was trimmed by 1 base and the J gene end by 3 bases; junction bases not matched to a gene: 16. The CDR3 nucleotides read TGCGCCAGCAGCCAAGTAGGGGTGCCTAGCGGGAGACGTTTAACAGATACGCAGTATTTT. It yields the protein CASSQVGVPSGRRLTDTQYF.

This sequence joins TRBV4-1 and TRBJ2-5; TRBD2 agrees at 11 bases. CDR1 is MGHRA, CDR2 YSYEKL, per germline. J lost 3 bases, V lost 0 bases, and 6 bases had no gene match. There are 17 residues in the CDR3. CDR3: CASSQDLPTSGEETQYF. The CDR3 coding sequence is TGCGCCAGCAGCCAAGATCTACCGACTAGCGGGGAAGAGACCCAGTACTTC.